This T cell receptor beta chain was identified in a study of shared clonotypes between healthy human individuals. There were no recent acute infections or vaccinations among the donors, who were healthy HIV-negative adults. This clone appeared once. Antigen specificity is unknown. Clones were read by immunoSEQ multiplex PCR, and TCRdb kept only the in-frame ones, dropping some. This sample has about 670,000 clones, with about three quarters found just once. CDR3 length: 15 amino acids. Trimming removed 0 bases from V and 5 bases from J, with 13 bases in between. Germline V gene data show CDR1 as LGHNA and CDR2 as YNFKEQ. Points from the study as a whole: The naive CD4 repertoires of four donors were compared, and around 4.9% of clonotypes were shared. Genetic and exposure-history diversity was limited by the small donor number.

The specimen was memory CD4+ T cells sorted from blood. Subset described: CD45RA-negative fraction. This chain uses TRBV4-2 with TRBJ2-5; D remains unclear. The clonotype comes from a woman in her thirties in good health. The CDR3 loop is CASSQDLSVPETQYF. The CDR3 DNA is TGTGCCAGCAGCCAAGATCTCAGCGTCCCGGAGACCCAGTACTTC.